This T cell receptor beta chain is from a study of human T cells and chemical hapten exposure. TCRdb recomputed calls from the RACE reads with MiXCR, one row per CDR3 protein. Of 75,000 to 90,000 distinct CDR3 sequences listed, about a tenth are singletons. Germline CDR1 is SGDLS and CDR2 is YYNGEE. V was pared by 4 bases and J by 4 bases, with 11 bases between. The CDR3 contains 14 residues. Time point denoted: patch test 3, about 24 weeks after DPC sensitization. Specified treatment: therapeutic diphenylcyclopropenone sensitization with weekly scalp DPC. The chain links TRBV9 to TRBJ2-2; D ambiguous. This receptor was identified in a woman in her fifties or sixties with alopecia areata. Some clones in this sample may be carry-over from other donors' samples. The material sequenced was whole blood, taken in connection with sensitization to the hapten diphenylcyclopropenone (DPC). The CDR3 is CASSTQSSTGELFF. CDR3 nucleotide sequence: TGTGCCAGCAGCACGCAGTCTTCCACCGGGGAGCTGTTTTTT.